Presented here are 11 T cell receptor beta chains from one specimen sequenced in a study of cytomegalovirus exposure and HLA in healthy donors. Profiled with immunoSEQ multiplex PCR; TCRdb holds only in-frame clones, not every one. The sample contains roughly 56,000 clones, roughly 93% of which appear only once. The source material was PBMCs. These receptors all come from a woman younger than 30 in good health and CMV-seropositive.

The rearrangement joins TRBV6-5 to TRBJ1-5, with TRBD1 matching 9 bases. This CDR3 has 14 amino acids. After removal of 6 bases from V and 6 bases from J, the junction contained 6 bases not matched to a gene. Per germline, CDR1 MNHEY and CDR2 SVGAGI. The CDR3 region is CASRKGQGGQPQHF. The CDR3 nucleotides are TGTGCCAGCAGAAAGGGACAGGGAGGTCAGCCCCAGCATTTT.

CDR3 DNA: TGCGCCAGCAGCCAAGGTACTAGTCTTCACTACGAGCAGTACTTC. It is translated as CASSQGTSLHYEQYF. V usage is TRBV5-1 and J usage is TRBJ2-7, with D possibly TRBD2 on 5 matching bases. V dropped 4 bases and J dropped 3 bases, with 17 bases sitting between them. CDR1 is SGHRS and CDR2 is YFSETQ in the germline V gene. The CDR3 runs to 15 residues.

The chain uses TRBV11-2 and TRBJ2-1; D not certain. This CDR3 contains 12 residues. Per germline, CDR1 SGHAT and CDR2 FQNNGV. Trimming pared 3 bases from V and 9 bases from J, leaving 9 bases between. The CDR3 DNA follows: TGTGCCAGCAGCTTCATTCTCGGTGAGCAGTTCTTC. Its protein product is CASSFILGEQFF.

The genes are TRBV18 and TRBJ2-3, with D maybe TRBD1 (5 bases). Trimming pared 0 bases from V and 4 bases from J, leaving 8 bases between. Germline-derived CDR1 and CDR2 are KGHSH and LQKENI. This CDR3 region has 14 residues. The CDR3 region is CASSPPGLADTQYF. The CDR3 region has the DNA TGTGCCAGCTCACCACCGGGGCTAGCAGATACGCAGTATTTT.

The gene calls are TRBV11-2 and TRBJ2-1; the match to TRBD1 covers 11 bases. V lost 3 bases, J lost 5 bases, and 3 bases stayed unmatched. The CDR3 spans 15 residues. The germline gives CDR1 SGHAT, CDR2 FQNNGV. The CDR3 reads CASSFRDRGNNEQFF. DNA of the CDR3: TGTGCCAGCAGCTTCCGGGACAGGGGGAACAATGAGCAGTTCTTC.

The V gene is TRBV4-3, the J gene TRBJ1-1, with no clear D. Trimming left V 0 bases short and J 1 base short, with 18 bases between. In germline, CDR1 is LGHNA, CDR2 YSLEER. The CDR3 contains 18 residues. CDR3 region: CASSQEKHLKWRNTEAFF. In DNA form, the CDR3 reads TGCGCCAGCAGCCAAGAAAAACACCTTAAATGGAGGAACACTGAAGCTTTCTTT.

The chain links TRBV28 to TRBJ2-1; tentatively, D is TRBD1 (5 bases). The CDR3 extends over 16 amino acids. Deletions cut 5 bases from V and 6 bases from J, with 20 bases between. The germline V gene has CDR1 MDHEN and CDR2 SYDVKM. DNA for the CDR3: TGTGCCAGCAGTCCCGACAGACACAAGGGTTTCAATGAGCAGTTCTTC. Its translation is CASSPDRHKGFNEQFF.

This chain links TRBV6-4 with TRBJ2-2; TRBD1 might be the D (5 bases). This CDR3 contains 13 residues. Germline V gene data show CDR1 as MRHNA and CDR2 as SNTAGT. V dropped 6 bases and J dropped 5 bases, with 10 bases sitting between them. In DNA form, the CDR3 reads TGTGCCAGCAGCGTAGGGGTGACCGGGGAGCTGTTTTTT. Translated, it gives CASSVGVTGELFF.

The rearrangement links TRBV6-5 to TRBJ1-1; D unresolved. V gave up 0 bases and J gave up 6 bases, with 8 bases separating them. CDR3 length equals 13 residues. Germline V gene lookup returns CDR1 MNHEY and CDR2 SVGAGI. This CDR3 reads CASSYSGGSEAFF. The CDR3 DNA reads TGTGCCAGCAGTTACTCGGGAGGGTCTGAAGCTTTCTTT.

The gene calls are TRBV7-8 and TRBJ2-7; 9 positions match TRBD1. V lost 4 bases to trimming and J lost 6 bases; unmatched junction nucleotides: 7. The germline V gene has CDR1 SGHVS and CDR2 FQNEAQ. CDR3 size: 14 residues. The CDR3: CASSSQGAPLEQYF. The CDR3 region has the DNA TGTGCCAGCAGCTCACAGGGGGCGCCCCTCGAGCAGTACTTC.

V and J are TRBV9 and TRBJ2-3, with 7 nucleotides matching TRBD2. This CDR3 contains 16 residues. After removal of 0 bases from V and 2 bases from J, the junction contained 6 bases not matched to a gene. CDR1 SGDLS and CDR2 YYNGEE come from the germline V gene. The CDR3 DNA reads TGTGCCAGCAGCGTAGTGCGCGGGGGAGCCACAGATACGCAGTATTTT. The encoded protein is CASSVVRGGATDTQYF.